This TCR beta chain was captured in a study of cytomegalovirus exposure and HLA in healthy donors. Overall study findings and caveats: Analyses of presence/absence relied on an assumption of roughly uniform sequencing depth across donors. CMV antigen specificity of three CMV-associated chains was confirmed in vitro.

Trimming left V 1 base short and J 5 bases short, with 22 bases between. This CDR3 spans 18 amino acids. The germline V gene encodes CDR1 SGHVS and CDR2 FNYEAQ. Worth noting for this clone: Its target is not known.

The PCR ran on 60 Vbeta and 13 Jbeta primers. The table came from immunoSEQ multiplex PCR; TCRdb's copy has only in-frame clones and leaves some out. The repertoire table contains 100,000 to 150,000 clones. Sequencing was carried out using PBMCs. The V gene is TRBV7-6, the J gene TRBJ2-3; tentative D call: TRBD1 (6 bases). The clonotype comes from a man younger than 30 in good health and CMV-seronegative. For the CDR3, the DNA is TGTGCCAGCAGCTTAGGAGCGCCGTCACAGGGTGCTAAAGATACGCAGTATTTT. This translates into CASSLGAPSQGAKDTQYF. Filled out from reference TRBV7-6 and TRBJ2-3, the complete variable domain reads GAGVSQSPRYKVTKRGQDVALRCDPISGHVSLYWYRQALGQGPEFLTYFNYEAQQDKSGLPNDRFSAERPEGSISTLTIQRTEQRDSAMYRCASSLGAPSQGAKDTQYFGPGTRLTVL.